The 2 T cell receptor beta chains below all came from one sample that was sequenced in a study of graft-versus-host responses after intestinal transplantation. Method: immunoSEQ multiplex PCR; TCRdb's copy keeps in-frame clones and lacks some. The repertoire holds about 25,000 clones, with roughly 43% as singletons. This specimen consisted of alloreactive CD4+ T cells from a mixed lymphocyte reaction culture, obtained before intestinal transplant. Subset given: CFSE-low proliferating T cells sorted from roughly six-day pre-transplant mixed lymphocyte reaction (GvH or HvG direction). These receptors all stem from a human patient who received an intestinal transplant.

The V gene is TRBV7-9, the J gene TRBJ2-5, with D hard to call. This CDR3 contains 12 residues. The germline V and J ends were trimmed by 3 bases and 5 bases, with 7 bases remaining between them. CDR1 is SEHNR, CDR2 FQNEAQ, per germline (reference sequence). CDR3 region: CASSFFGETQYF. CDR3 DNA: TGTGCCAGCAGCTTTTTCGGGGAGACCCAGTACTTC.

The chain links TRBV30 to TRBJ2-3; D unclear. The germline CDR1 and CDR2 sequences are GTSNPN and SVGIG (reference sequence). The CDR3 consists of 11 residues. Deletions cut 2 bases from V and 13 bases from J, with 13 bases between. This chain's CDR3 is CAWSSPRLEYF. The CDR3 nucleotides are TGTGCCTGGAGTAGCCCAAGATTGGAGTATTTT.